Following are 27 T cell receptor beta chains from one sample sequenced in a study of OX40 agonist ivuxolimab in advanced cancers. TCRdb's table, derived via immunoSEQ multiplex PCR, lists solely in-frame clones and lacks some. The sample has roughly 68,000 clones; about 79% are singletons. The sequenced sample was CD4+ or CD8+ T cells sorted from blood, obtained in a trial of the OX40 agonist ivuxolimab. All receptors come from an adult with an advanced solid tumor such as melanoma, head and neck, liver or kidney cancer.

This chain joins TRBV7-8 and TRBJ1-3, with a weak D call TRBD1 (6 bases). Germline CDR1 and CDR2: SGHVS and FQNEAQ. V was pared by 0 bases and J by 4 bases, with 13 bases between. This CDR3 spans 16 amino acids. CDR3: CASSLAHGTRGNTIYF. The CDR3 DNA is TGTGCCAGCAGCTTAGCGCACGGGACACGGGGAAACACCATATATTTT.

V is TRBV6-6 and J is TRBJ1-1, with D possibly TRBD1 on 5 matching bases. The CDR3 has 15 amino acids. CDR1 is MNHNY, CDR2 SVGAGI, per germline (reference sequence). V dropped 2 bases and J dropped 5 bases, with 15 bases sitting between them. The CDR3 region has the DNA TGTGCCAGCAGTTACGGATCGGACCGGGGGACTGAAGCTTTCTTT. Amino acids: CASSYGSDRGTEAFF.

The gene calls are TRBV18 and TRBJ2-1; 13 nucleotides match TRBD2. This CDR3 region has 17 residues. V shed 6 bases and J 4 bases; nucleotides not matched to a gene: 9. In germline, CDR1 is KGHSH, CDR2 LQKENI. CDR3 protein: CASSQNGTSGAYNEQFF. In DNA form, the CDR3 reads TGTGCCAGCTCGCAAAATGGGACTAGCGGGGCATACAATGAGCAGTTCTTC.

The chain combines TRBV9 with TRBJ2-1, with D possibly matching TRBD2 (6 bases). This CDR3 comprises 15 residues. The V gene's germline CDR1 is SGDLS and CDR2 YYNGEE. Trimming stripped 2 bases from V and 1 base from J, with 10 bases between. The CDR3 region is CASSVGLASYNEQFF. The DNA for the CDR3 is TGTGCCAGCAGCGTGGGGCTAGCGTCCTACAATGAGCAGTTCTTC.

This clone was seen a handful of times. The CDR3 DNA reads TGTGCCAGCAGGCCCCTGGGGGGAAACACCATATATTTT. Translating it yields CASRPLGGNTIYF. The rearrangement joins TRBV6-5 to TRBJ1-3, with unresolved D. Trimming left V 6 bases short and J 4 bases short, with 10 bases between. The germline V gene has CDR1 MNHEY and CDR2 SVGAGI. There are 13 residues in the CDR3.

The gene calls are TRBV28 and TRBJ2-5; 8 positions agree with TRBD2. The end of the DNA aligns better with TRBJ2-7, so the J call may be wrong. Per the germline V gene, CDR1 is MDHEN and CDR2 is SYDVKM. The CDR3 is made up of 16 amino acids. CDR3 sequence: CASSPPLGLGLHEQYF. Here the CDR3 DNA reads TGTGCCAGCAGTCCCCCCCTGGGACTAGGGTTACACGAGCAGTACTTC.

The chain employs TRBV15 and TRBJ2-5; 9 nucleotides align to TRBD1. The CDR3 contains 16 residues. Germline V lookup: CDR1 LNHNV, CDR2 YYDKDF (reference sequence). The V gene end was trimmed by 1 base and the J gene end by 4 bases; junction bases not matched to a gene: 7. This CDR3 reads CATSRGATGGRETQYF. CDR3 bases: TGTGCCACCAGCAGAGGCGCGACAGGGGGACGAGAGACCCAGTACTTC.

This clone was found once. V gene TRBV6-1 combines with J gene TRBJ1-2, with D uncertain. Germline CDR1 is MNHNS and CDR2 is SASEGT. The CDR3 contains 11 residues. V was cut by 5 bases and J by 6 bases, with 7 bases left in between. CDR3 sequence: CASSFEHGYTF. The CDR3 DNA reads as TGTGCCAGCAGTTTTGAACATGGCTACACCTTC.

The chain is built from TRBV7-3 and TRBJ2-2; TRBD2 matches at 7 bases. Per germline, CDR1 SGHTA and CDR2 FQGTGA. There are 14 residues in the CDR3. With V trimmed by 2 bases and J by 6 bases, 3 bases remained unmatched. The chain's CDR3 is CASSLPGRAGELFF. CDR3 DNA: TGTGCCAGCAGCTTACCTGGGAGGGCCGGGGAGCTGTTTTTT. The variable domain in full, completed from reference TRBV7-3 and TRBJ2-2, reads GAGVSQTPSNKVTEKGKYVELRCDPISGHTALYWYRQSLGQGPEFLIYFQGTGAADDSGLPNDRFFAVRPEGSVSTLKIQRTERGDSAVYLCASSLPGRAGELFFGEGSRLTVL.

In its sample, this clone was seen a few times. The J gene is TRBJ2-3, the V gene TRBV10-3; 9 bases are a match to TRBD2. V dropped 10 bases and J dropped 5; count of bases not matched to a gene: 10. Germline values: CDR1 ENHRY, CDR2 SYGVKD. The CDR3 contains 14 residues. CDR3 in amino acids: CATRVAGEVDTQYF. As DNA, the CDR3 is TGTGCCACCAGGGTAGCGGGAGAAGTAGATACGCAGTATTTT.

This chain links TRBV5-4 with TRBJ1-2; the match to TRBD1 covers 7 bases. Germline CDR1 SGHNT, CDR2 YYREEE (reference sequence). The V gene end was trimmed by 5 bases and the J gene end by 7 bases; junction bases not matched to a gene: 14. This CDR3 is built from 15 residues. The DNA of the CDR3 is TGTGCCAGCAGTTCTTATGGGACAGACTACGGTGGCTACACCTTC. This encodes CASSSYGTDYGGYTF.

J is TRBJ2-5 and V is TRBV19; TRBD2 might be the D (6 bases). The germline gives CDR1 LNHDA, CDR2 SQIVND (reference sequence). V was pared by 7 bases and J by 3 bases, with 12 bases between. This CDR3 spans 13 amino acids. This chain's CDR3 is CASTNTGEETQYF. CDR3 DNA sequence: TGTGCCAGTACCAATACGGGGGAAGAGACCCAGTACTTC.

The chain uses TRBV28 and TRBJ2-1; maybe TRBD2 (6 bases). The V end lost 8 bases, the J end lost 0 bases, and 17 bases lay between the germline ends. This CDR3 region has 16 residues. CDR1 MDHEN and CDR2 SYDVKM come from the germline V gene. The chain's CDR3 is CASPPLAENSYNEQFF. The CDR3 DNA sequence: TGTGCCAGCCCCCCCTTAGCGGAGAACTCCTACAATGAGCAGTTCTTC.

The J gene is TRBJ2-1, the V gene TRBV19; perhaps TRBD2 as D (6 bases). Germline assignment: CDR1 LNHDA and CDR2 SQIVND (reference sequence). Trimming took 11 bases from V and 7 from J, leaving 21 bases between them. The CDR3 loop spans 14 amino acids. The CDR3 bases are TGTGCCTCCCGGAGGCGGGAAAGGGTAAATGAGCAGTTCTTC. It specifies CASRRRERVNEQFF.

The genes are TRBV7-2 and TRBJ1-1; no clear D. V lost 5 bases and J lost 0, with 19 bases in between. Germline values: CDR1 SGHTA, CDR2 FQGNSA. CDR3 length: 17 amino acids. CDR3 residues: CASSGYLSPVLNTEAFF. The CDR3 DNA sequence: TGTGCCAGCAGCGGTTACCTTAGCCCCGTCCTGAACACTGAAGCTTTCTTT.

CDR3 DNA sequence: TGTGCCAGTAGTATAGATGGCCGTTCCTTTAACTATGGCTACACCTTC. Translation: CASSIDGRSFNYGYTF. The rearrangement links TRBV19 to TRBJ1-2; D gene unclear. The CDR3 contains 16 residues. The germline V and J ends were trimmed by 0 bases and 1 base, with 12 bases remaining between them. The germline V gene encodes CDR1 LNHDA and CDR2 SQIVND (reference sequence).

This chain links TRBV6-5 with TRBJ1-5; possibly TRBD1 for D (6 bases). Germline V gene sequence: CDR1 MNHEY, CDR2 SVGAGI. CDR3 length: 15 amino acids. V lost 6 bases and J lost 1, with 13 bases in between. CDR3 coding DNA: TGTGCCAGCAGGGTCTCAGGGACAAGCAATCAGCCCCAGCATTTT. Amino acid sequence: CASRVSGTSNQPQHF.

The chain is built from TRBV29-1 and TRBJ2-7; weak D call: TRBD2 (6 bases). Per germline, CDR1 SQVTM and CDR2 ANQGSEA. The CDR3 is 14 residues long. Trimming took off 4 bases at V and 2 bases at J, with 15 bases between the two ends. CDR3: CSVGEVAETYEQYF. The CDR3 nucleotides are TGCAGCGTTGGGGAGGTAGCGGAAACCTACGAGCAGTACTTC.

The rearrangement links TRBV19 to TRBJ2-4, with D possibly matching TRBD1 (5 bases). This CDR3 is built from 14 residues. Between the trimmed V and J ends, which lost 3 bases and 7 bases, there was a span of 13 bases. Germline CDR1 and CDR2: LNHDA and SQIVND (reference sequence). The CDR3: CASSISAGRNIQYF. The CDR3 coding sequence is TGTGCCAGTAGTATTTCGGCAGGGCGGAACATTCAGTACTTC.

The J gene is TRBJ2-7, the V gene TRBV7-8, with 9 bases lining up with TRBD2. There are 16 residues in the CDR3. J was trimmed by 2 bases and V by 1 base; bases with no gene match: 6. Germline CDR1 and CDR2: SGHVS and FQNEAQ. The CDR3, as DNA: TGTGCCAGCAGCTTAGTGGGACTAGCAGGAACCTACGAGCAGTACTTC. Translating gives CASSLVGLAGTYEQYF.

Written as DNA, the CDR3 is TGTGCCAGCAGTGGAGCAGGGACCTATGGCTACACCTTC. Translated, it gives CASSGAGTYGYTF. The V call is TRBV6-1, the J call TRBJ1-2; D might be TRBD1 (5 bases). V was trimmed by 4 bases and J by 4 bases, leaving 10 bases between them. From germline, CDR1 is MNHNS and CDR2 SASEGT. CDR3 length equals 13 residues.

This clone was observed a handful of times. J is TRBJ1-2 and V is TRBV7-2, with 7 positions matching TRBD1. The V segment lost 4 bases and the J segment 1 base; nucleotides outside the gene matches: 6. The V gene's germline CDR1 is SGHTA and CDR2 FQGNSA. The CDR3 runs to 15 residues. The CDR3 DNA reads as TGTGCCAGCAGCTCTTACAGGGGACGTAACTATGGCTACACCTTC. Translating gives CASSSYRGRNYGYTF.

The rearrangement links TRBV6-5 to TRBJ2-1, with 13 bases matching TRBD2. The V segment lost 7 bases and the J segment 5 bases; nucleotides outside the gene matches: 5. The CDR3 runs to 15 residues. Germline loops: CDR1 MNHEY, CDR2 SVGAGI. As DNA, the CDR3 is TGTGCCAGCACCGGGACTAGCGGGGCTCACAATGAGCAGTTCTTC. It yields the protein CASTGTSGAHNEQFF.

The rearrangement joins TRBV9 to TRBJ2-2; 9 bases align to TRBD2. CDR1 and CDR2 (germline): SGDLS, YYNGEE. There are 18 residues in the CDR3. The junction had 7 bases not matched to a gene; V was cut back by 0 bases and J by 1 base. The CDR3 region is CASSVESSGRGNTGELFF. Here the CDR3 DNA reads TGTGCCAGCAGCGTAGAGAGTAGCGGGAGAGGGAACACCGGGGAGCTGTTTTTT. Variable domain in full (rest from reference TRBV9 and TRBJ2-2): DSGVTQTPKHLITATGQRVTLRCSPRSGDLSVYWYQQSLDQGLQFLIQYYNGEERAKGNILERFSAQQFPDLHSELNLSSLELGDSALYFCASSVESSGRGNTGELFFGEGSRLTVL.

V usage is TRBV5-1 and J usage is TRBJ2-5; perhaps TRBD2 as D (6 bases). The germline V gene encodes CDR1 SGHRS and CDR2 YFSETQ. The CDR3 has 12 amino acids. V lost 7 bases and J lost 7, with 14 bases in between. CDR3 bases: TGCGCCAGCTTTTCGGGGCGGGGGACCCAGTACTTC. Translation gives CASFSGRGTQYF.

The rearrangement joins TRBV18 to TRBJ1-2; the match to TRBD1 covers 7 bases. CDR3 length: 14 amino acids. Per germline, CDR1 KGHSH and CDR2 LQKENI. The J segment lost 4 bases and the V segment lost 6 bases, leaving 8 bases of the junction unmatched. The CDR3 nucleotides are TGTGCCAGCTCTCCCGGACAGGACGCCTATGGCTACACCTTC. Its translation is CASSPGQDAYGYTF.

The rearrangement joins TRBV7-8 to TRBJ1-5, with 7 bases identical to TRBD1. Trimming took 3 bases from V and 0 from J; bases not matched to a gene: 8. Germline assignment: CDR1 SGHVS and CDR2 FQNEAQ. There are 17 residues in the CDR3. CDR3 loop: CASSFYPTGVSNQPQHF. CDR3 in DNA: TGTGCCAGCAGCTTCTACCCCACAGGGGTTAGCAATCAGCCCCAGCATTTT.